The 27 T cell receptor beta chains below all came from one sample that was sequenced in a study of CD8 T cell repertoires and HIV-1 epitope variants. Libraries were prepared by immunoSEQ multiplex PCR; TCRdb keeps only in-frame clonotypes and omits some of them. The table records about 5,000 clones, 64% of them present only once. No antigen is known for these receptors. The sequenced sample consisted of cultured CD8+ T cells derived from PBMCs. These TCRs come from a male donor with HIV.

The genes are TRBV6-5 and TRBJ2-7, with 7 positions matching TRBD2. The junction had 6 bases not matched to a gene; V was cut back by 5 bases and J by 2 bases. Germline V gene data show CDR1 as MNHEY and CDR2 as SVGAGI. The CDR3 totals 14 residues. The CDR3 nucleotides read TGTGCCAGCAGTCAGACTAGCTTCCCCTACGAGCAGTACTTC. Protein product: CASSQTSFPYEQYF.

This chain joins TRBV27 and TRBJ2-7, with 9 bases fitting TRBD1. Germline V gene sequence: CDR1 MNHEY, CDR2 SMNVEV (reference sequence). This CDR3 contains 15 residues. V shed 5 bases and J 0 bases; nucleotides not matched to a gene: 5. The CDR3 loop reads CASSVGQGSSYEQYF. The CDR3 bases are TGTGCCAGCAGTGTGGGACAGGGAAGCTCCTACGAGCAGTACTTC.

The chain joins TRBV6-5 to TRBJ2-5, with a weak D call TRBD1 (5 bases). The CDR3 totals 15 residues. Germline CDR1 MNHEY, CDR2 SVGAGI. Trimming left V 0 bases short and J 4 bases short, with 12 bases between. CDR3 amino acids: CASSYSPGNSETQYF. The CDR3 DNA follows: TGTGCCAGCAGTTACTCGCCAGGGAATTCAGAGACCCAGTACTTC.

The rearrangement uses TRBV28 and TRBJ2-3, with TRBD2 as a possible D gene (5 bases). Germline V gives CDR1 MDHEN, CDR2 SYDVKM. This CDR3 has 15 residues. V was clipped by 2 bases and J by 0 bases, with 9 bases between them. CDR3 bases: TGTGCCAGCAGTTTAGGAGCGGTAAGCACAGATACGCAGTATTTT. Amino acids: CASSLGAVSTDTQYF.

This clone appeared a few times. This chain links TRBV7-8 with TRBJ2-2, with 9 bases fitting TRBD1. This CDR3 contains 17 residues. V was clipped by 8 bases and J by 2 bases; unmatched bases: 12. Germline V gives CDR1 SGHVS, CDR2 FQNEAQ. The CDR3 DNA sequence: TGTGCCAGCTCTATTTCCAGGACAGGGGTTAACACCGGGGAGCTGTTTTTT. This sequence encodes CASSISRTGVNTGELFF.

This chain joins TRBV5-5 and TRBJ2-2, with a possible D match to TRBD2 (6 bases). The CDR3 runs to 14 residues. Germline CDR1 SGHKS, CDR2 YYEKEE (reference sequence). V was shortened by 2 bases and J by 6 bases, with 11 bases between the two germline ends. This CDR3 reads CASSLWGDSGELFF. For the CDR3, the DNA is TGTGCCAGCAGCTTATGGGGGGACTCCGGGGAGCTGTTTTTT.

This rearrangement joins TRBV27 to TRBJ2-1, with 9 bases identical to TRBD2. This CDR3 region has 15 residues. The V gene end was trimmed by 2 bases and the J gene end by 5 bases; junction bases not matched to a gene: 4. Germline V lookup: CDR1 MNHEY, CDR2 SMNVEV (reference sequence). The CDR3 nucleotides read TGTGCCAGCAGTTTACTTACTAGCGGGCACAATGAGCAGTTCTTC. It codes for CASSLLTSGHNEQFF.

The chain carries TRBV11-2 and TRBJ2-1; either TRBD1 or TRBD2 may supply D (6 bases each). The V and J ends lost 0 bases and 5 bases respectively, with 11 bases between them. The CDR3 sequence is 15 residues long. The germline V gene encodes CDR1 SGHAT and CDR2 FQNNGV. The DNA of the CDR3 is TGTGCCAGCAGCTTAGACGGGGGCACTGACAATGAGCAGTTCTTC. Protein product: CASSLDGGTDNEQFF.

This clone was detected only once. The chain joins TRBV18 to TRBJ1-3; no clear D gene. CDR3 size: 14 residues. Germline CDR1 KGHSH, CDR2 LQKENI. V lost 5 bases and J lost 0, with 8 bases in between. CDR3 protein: CASSSGSSGNTIYF. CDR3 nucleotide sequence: TGTGCCAGCTCATCAGGTAGCTCTGGAAACACCATATATTTT.

In nucleotides, the CDR3 is TGTGCCAGCAGCCATATAGCAGGGACAGGGGAGCAGTACTTC. Protein: CASSHIAGTGEQYF. V and J are TRBV7-2 and TRBJ2-7; 9 bases match TRBD1. Germline V gene sequence: CDR1 SGHTA, CDR2 FQGNSA. After removal of 5 bases from V and 7 bases from J, the junction contained 9 bases not matched to a gene. This CDR3 contains 14 residues.

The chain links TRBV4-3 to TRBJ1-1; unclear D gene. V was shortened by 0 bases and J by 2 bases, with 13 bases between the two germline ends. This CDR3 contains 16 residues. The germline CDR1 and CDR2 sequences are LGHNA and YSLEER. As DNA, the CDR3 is TGCGCCAGCAGCCAAGAGGTGGGAATGGAAAACACTGAAGCTTTCTTT. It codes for CASSQEVGMENTEAFF.

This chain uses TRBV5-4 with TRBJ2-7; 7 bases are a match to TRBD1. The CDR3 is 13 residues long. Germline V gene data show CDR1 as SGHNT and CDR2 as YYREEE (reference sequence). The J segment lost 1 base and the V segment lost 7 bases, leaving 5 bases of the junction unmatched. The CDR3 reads CASRRTGSYEQYF. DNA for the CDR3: TGTGCCAGCCGAAGGACAGGTTCCTACGAGCAGTACTTC.

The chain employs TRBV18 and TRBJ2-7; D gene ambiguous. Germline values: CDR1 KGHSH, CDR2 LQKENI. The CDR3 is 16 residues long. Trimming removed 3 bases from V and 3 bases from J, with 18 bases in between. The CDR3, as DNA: TGTGCCAGCTCACCCGCCTTCGGGTCAGAATACTACGAGCAGTACTTC. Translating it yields CASSPAFGSEYYEQYF.

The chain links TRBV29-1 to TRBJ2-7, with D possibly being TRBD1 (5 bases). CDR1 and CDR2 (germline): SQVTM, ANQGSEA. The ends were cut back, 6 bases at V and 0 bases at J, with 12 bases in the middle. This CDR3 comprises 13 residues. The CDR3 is CSVQTENSYEQYF. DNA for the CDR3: TGCAGCGTCCAGACAGAGAACTCCTACGAGCAGTACTTC.

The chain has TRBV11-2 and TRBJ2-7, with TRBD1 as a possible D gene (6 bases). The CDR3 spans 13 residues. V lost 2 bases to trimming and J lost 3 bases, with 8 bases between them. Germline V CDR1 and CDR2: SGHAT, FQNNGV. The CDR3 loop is CASSLQQGYEQYF. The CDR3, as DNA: TGTGCCAGCAGCTTACAACAGGGCTACGAGCAGTACTTC.

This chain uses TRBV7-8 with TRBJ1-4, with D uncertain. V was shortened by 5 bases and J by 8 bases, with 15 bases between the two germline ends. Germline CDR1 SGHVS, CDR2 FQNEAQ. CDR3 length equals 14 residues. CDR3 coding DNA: TGTGCCAGCAGCCCCGGCCAGCGGAACGAAAAACTGTTTTTT. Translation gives CASSPGQRNEKLFF.

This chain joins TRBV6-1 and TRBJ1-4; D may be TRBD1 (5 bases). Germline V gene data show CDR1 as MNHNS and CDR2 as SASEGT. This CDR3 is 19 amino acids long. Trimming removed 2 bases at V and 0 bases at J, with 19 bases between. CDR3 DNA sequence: TGTGCCAGCAGTGAAAACCAGGACACTTACGGGGCAACTAATGAAAAACTGTTTTTT. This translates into CASSENQDTYGATNEKLFF.

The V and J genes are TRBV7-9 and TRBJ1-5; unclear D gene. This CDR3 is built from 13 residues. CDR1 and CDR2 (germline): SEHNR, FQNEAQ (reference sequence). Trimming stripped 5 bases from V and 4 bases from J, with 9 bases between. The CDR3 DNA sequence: TGTGCCAGCAGCGTGGGCCCTAATCAGCCCCAGCATTTT. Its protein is CASSVGPNQPQHF.

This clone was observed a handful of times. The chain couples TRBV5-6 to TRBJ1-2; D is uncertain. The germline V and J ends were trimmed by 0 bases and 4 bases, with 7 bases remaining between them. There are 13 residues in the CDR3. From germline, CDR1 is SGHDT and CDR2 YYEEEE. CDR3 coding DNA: TGTGCCAGCAGCTTGGAGCCCCGCTATGGCTACACCTTC. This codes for CASSLEPRYGYTF. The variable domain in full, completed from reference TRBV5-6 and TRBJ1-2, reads DAGVTQSPTHLIKTRGQQVTLRCSPKSGHDTVSWYQQALGQGPQFIFQYYEEEERQRGNFPDRFSGHQFPNYSSELNVNALLLGDSALYLCASSLEPRYGYTFGSGTRLTVV.

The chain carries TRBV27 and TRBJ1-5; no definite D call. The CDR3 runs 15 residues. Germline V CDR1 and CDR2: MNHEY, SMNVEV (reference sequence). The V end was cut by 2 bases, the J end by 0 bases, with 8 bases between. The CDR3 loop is CASSLDGDSNQPQHF. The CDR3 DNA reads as TGTGCCAGCAGTTTAGACGGAGATAGCAATCAGCCCCAGCATTTT.

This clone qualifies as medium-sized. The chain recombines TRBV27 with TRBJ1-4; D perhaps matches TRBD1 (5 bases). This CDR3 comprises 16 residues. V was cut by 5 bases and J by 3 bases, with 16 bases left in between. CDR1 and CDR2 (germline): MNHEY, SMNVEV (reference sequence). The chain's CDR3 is CASSPLAAGSNEKLFF. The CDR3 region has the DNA TGTGCCAGCAGTCCCCTAGCGGCAGGGTCTAATGAAAAACTGTTTTTT.

The CDR3 region is CASSQLDGPVHEQYF. The DNA for the CDR3 is TGTGCCAGCAGCCAACTTGACGGCCCGGTCCACGAGCAGTACTTC. V is TRBV14 and J is TRBJ2-7; D is unresolved. Germline V gives CDR1 SGHDN, CDR2 FVKESK. Trimming removed 2 bases at V and 5 bases at J, with 16 bases between. The CDR3 contains 15 residues.

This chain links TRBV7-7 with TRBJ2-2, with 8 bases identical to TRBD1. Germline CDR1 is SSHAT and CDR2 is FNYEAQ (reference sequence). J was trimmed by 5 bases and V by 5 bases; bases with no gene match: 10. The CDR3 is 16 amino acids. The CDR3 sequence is CASSLGQGARTGELFF. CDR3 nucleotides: TGTGCCAGCAGCCTCGGGCAGGGGGCGAGAACCGGGGAGCTGTTTTTT.

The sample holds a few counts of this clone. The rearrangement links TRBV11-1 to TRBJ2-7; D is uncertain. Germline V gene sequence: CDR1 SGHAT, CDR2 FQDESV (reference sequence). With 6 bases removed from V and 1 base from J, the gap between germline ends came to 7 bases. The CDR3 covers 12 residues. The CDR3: CASRGFSYEQYF. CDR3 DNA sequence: TGTGCCAGCAGAGGGTTTTCCTACGAGCAGTACTTC. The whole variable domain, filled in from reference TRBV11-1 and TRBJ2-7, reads EAEVAQSPRYKITEKSQAVAFWCDPISGHATLYWYRQILGQGPELLVQFQDESVVDDSQLPKDRFSAERLKGVDSTLKIQPAELGDSAMYLCASRGFSYEQYFGPGTRLTVT.

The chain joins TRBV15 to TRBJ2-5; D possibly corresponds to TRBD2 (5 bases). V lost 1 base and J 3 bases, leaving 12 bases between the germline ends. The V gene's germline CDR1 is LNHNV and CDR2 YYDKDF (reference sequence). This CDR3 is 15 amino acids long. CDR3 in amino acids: CATSRAPGNEETQYF. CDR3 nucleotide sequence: TGTGCCACCAGCAGAGCACCGGGAAACGAAGAGACCCAGTACTTC.

Here the CDR3 reads CASSLAGASYNEQFF. The CDR3 region has the DNA TGTGCCAGCAGCTTAGCGGGCGCCTCCTACAATGAGCAGTTCTTC. The V call is TRBV7-3, the J call TRBJ2-1; tentatively, D is TRBD2 (5 bases). In germline, CDR1 is SGHTA, CDR2 FQGTGA. With 2 bases removed from V and 0 bases from J, the gap between germline ends came to 8 bases. The CDR3 consists of 15 residues.

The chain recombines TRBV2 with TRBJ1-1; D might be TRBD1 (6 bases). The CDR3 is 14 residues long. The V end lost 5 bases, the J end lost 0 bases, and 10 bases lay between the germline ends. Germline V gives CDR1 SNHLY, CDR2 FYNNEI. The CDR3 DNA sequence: TGTGCCAGCAGTCCGACAGGAATGAACACTGAAGCTTTCTTT. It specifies CASSPTGMNTEAFF. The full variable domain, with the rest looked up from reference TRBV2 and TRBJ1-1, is EPEVTQTPSHQVTQMGQEVILRCVPISNHLYFYWYRQILGQKVEFLVSFYNNEISEKSEIFDDQFSVERPDGSNFTLKIRSTKLEDSAMYFCASSPTGMNTEAFFGQGTRLTVV.